This T cell receptor (beta chain) was identified in a study of T cell repertoires in cytomegalovirus infection. Looking at the study overall: The study used recently identified HLA-C-restricted and well-studied HLA-B-restricted CMV epitopes. CMV infection plus the matching HLA type was flagged by public TCR beta signatures.

Trimming shortened V by 3 bases and J by 0 bases, and 18 bases separated the two germline ends. CDR1 and CDR2 from the germline V gene are MGHRA and YSYEKL. This CDR3 contains 18 residues. TCRdb reanalysed the reads using MiXCR and keeps one entry per CDR3 protein. Of about 500,000 distinct CDR3 sequences listed, 30% to 35% are singletons. As to this clonotype: Its antigen is not identified.

Study-wide points: HLA-C-restricted CMV clonotypes gave the most frequent clonotype in two of eight donors. Identification of carriers of CMV plus the relevant HLA was performed using cumulative public TCR beta family frequency.

This chain links TRBV4-1 with TRBJ1-3, with D possibly TRBD1 on 6 matching bases. The sequencing used cultured PBMCs, collected from culture after CMV antigen stimulation. The TCR was taken from a human donor in good health (CMV status not recorded). Some clones in this sample may be carry-over from other donors' samples. The CDR3 DNA reads TGCGCCAGCAGCCAGGGCACAGGGTTGAGACTCTCTGGAAACACCATATATTTT. Protein: CASSQGTGLRLSGNTIYF.